One sample yielded the 9 T cell receptor beta chains listed below, sequenced in a study of beta chain features in type 1 diabetes. Expressed TCRB transcripts were sequenced because the entire RNA isolate underwent reverse transcription. Measured with immunoSEQ multiplex PCR; TCRdb has only the in-frame clones, and not every one. The sample carries around 250,000 clones, about 26% recorded once. The specimen was central memory CD4+ T cells from blood. These receptor sequences come from a man aged 25-45 years in good health.

There are a few counts of this clone. The chain employs TRBV30 and TRBJ2-3; TRBD1 aligns across 9 bases. The CDR3 runs 14 residues. CDR1 and CDR2 from the germline V gene are GTSNPN and SVGIG (reference sequence). The ends lost 7 bases at V and 4 bases at J; junction bases unmatched: 9. The CDR3 DNA follows: TGTGCCTCCACCGGGACAGGGAACCCAGATACGCAGTATTTT. This gives the protein CASTGTGNPDTQYF.

V gene TRBV7-9 combines with J gene TRBJ2-3; 7 positions match TRBD1. Germline CDR1 is SEHNR and CDR2 is FQNEAQ (reference sequence). The trim removed 3 bases at V and 4 bases at J, leaving 13 bases unmatched. This CDR3 comprises 17 residues. The CDR3 coding sequence is TGTGCCAGCAGCTTTAATTTGTTGTCCGGGACAGCAGATACGCAGTATTTT. Encoded protein: CASSFNLLSGTADTQYF.

The V gene is TRBV11-2, the J gene TRBJ1-1, with D perhaps matching TRBD1 (5 bases). This CDR3 has 13 amino acids. V was cut by 7 bases and J by 1 base, with 10 bases left in between. The V gene's germline CDR1 is SGHAT and CDR2 FQNNGV. The CDR3 loop reads CASTSQANTEAFF. The CDR3 region has the DNA TGTGCCAGCACCTCACAGGCGAACACTGAAGCTTTCTTT.

The CDR3 spells CASSPRQGAITDTQYF. The CDR3 DNA follows: TGTGCCAGCAGCCCCAGACAGGGGGCAATTACAGATACGCAGTATTTT. The chain carries TRBV7-2 and TRBJ2-3; 10 positions agree with TRBD1. With 5 bases clipped from V and 3 bases from J, the junction kept 8 bases outside the gene matches. This CDR3 is 16 amino acids long. Germline-derived CDR1 and CDR2 are SGHTA and FQGNSA.

This clone was picked up many times. V and J are TRBV5-4 and TRBJ2-3; 11 nucleotides align to TRBD2. Germline V gene lookup returns CDR1 SGHNT and CDR2 YYREEE (reference sequence). The CDR3 is made up of 17 amino acids. V dropped 3 bases and J dropped 1; count of bases not matched to a gene: 7. The CDR3 DNA sequence: TGTGCCAGCAGCTCGGGACTAGCGGTCCCCGGCACAGATACGCAGTATTTT. Protein product: CASSSGLAVPGTDTQYF.

This clone was seen only a few times. The chain recombines TRBV15 with TRBJ2-1; 11 bases map to TRBD1. The CDR3 is 15 amino acids. The germline V gene has CDR1 LNHNV and CDR2 YYDKDF (reference sequence). The ends lost 7 bases at V and 3 bases at J; junction bases unmatched: 5. This CDR3 reads CATTVDRGLYNEQFF. CDR3 nucleotide sequence: TGTGCCACCACTGTGGACAGGGGGCTCTACAATGAGCAGTTCTTC.

This clone has only a few counts. The rearrangement links TRBV7-9 to TRBJ1-1; no clear D. Trimming took off 3 bases at V and 1 base at J, with 6 bases between the two ends. CDR3 size: 13 residues. Germline values: CDR1 SEHNR, CDR2 FQNEAQ (reference sequence). The CDR3: CASSFGGNTEAFF. In DNA form, the CDR3 reads TGTGCCAGCAGCTTCGGAGGGAACACTGAAGCTTTCTTT.

The CDR3 loop reads CATNSGRATQYF. The CDR3 coding sequence is TGTGCCACCAACTCGGGGCGAGCAACGCAGTATTTT. The chain employs TRBV28 and TRBJ2-3; D may be TRBD1 or TRBD2 (5 bases each). The CDR3 has 12 residues. V was cut by 10 bases and J by 9 bases, with 17 bases left in between. Looked up from germline, CDR1 is MDHEN and CDR2 is SYDVKM. Looking up the rest from reference TRBV28 and TRBJ2-3 gives the full variable domain: DVKVTQSSRYLVKRTGEKVFLECVQDMDHENMFWYRQDPGLGLRLIYFSYDVKMKEKGDIPEGYSVSREKKERFSLILESASTNQTSMYLCATNSGRATQYFGPGTRLTVL.

This clone has just a few counts. The chain carries TRBV7-9 and TRBJ2-1, with D unresolved. The V gene's germline CDR1 is SEHNR and CDR2 FQNEAQ (reference sequence). The length of the CDR3 is 13 residues. With 1 base removed from V and 5 bases from J, the gap between germline ends came to 6 bases. CDR3 in amino acids: CASSLGPNNEQFF. For the CDR3, the DNA is TGTGCCAGCAGCTTAGGACCCAACAATGAGCAGTTCTTC.